This T cell receptor beta chain was recovered during a study of T cells generated in artificial thymic organoids. Sorted cells were CD3+TCRalphabeta+CD8+CD45RO-CCR7+ naive CD8 T cells from blood. This clonotype was counted once. This CDR3 has 13 residues. V lost 5 bases, J lost 1 base, and 9 bases lay in between. Semi-nested PCR with reverse primers in the TRAC or TRBC constant regions amplified each chain separately. One entry per CDR3 protein results from TCRdb running MiXCR on the 5' RACE reads. The repertoire holds 5,000 to 7,000 distinct CDR3 sequences, with about 31% as singletons. This TCR came from a human donor who gave cord blood stem cells for thymic organoid culture, a cardiac surgery patient who gave postnatal thymus, or a blood donor (not recorded which). Sequencing input: naive CD8+ T cells from blood. Subset denoted: CD3+TCRalphabeta+CD8SP T cells; for blood, CD45RO-CCR7+ naive CD8+ T cells. The chain employs TRBV12-3 or TRBV12-4 and TRBJ2-7; D may be TRBD1 (6 bases). This CDR3 is CASSLGASYEQYF. The DNA for the CDR3 is TGTGCCAGCAGTCTGGGGGCGTCCTACGAGCAGTACTTC.